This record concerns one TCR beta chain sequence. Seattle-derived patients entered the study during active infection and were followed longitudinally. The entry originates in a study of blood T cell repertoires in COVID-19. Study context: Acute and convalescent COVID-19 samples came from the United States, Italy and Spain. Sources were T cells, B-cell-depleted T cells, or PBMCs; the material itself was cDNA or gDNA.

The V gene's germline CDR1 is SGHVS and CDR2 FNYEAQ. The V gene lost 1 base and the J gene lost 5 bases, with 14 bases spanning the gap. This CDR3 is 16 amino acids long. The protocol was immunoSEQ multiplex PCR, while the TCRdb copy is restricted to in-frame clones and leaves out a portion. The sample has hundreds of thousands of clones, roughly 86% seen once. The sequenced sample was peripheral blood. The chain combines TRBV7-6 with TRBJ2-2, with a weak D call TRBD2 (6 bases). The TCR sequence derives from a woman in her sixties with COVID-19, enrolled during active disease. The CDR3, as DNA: TGTGCCAGCAGCTTAGAGATGGCGGGGTGGACCGGGGAGCTGTTTTTT. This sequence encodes CASSLEMAGWTGELFF.